This T cell receptor beta chain emerged from a study of blood T cell repertoires in COVID-19. On the study more broadly: Some COVID-19 samples were acute and others convalescent; all came from the United States, Italy and Spain. Sources were T cells, B-cell-depleted T cells, or PBMCs; the material itself was cDNA or gDNA.

Germline CDR1 reads SGHRS; CDR2 reads YFSETQ. After removal of 1 base from V and 8 bases from J, the junction contained 11 bases not matched to a gene. The CDR3 runs 17 residues. This clone showed up just once. In the authors' methods: Using reference gene primer amplification, nucleated cell counts were estimated. The repertoire was sequenced with immunoSEQ multiplex PCR; TCRdb's copy has only in-frame clones and lacks some. V and J calls and clone size are copied from that table; D and trimming were computed from the DNA. The sample carries around 280,000 clones, around four fifths recorded once. The specimen sequenced was peripheral blood. The J gene is TRBJ2-1, the V gene TRBV5-1; TRBD2 aligns across 11 bases. The receptor comes from a woman aged 45-59 years with active or convalescent COVID-19. CDR3 sequence reads: CASSLWSLAGGRDEQFF. CDR3 in DNA: TGCGCCAGCAGCTTGTGGAGCCTAGCGGGAGGCCGGGATGAGCAGTTCTTC.